This TCR beta chain was captured by sequencing in a study of blood T cell repertoires in COVID-19. Only in-frame clones appear in the TCRdb table, and some are missing; sequencing was by immunoSEQ multiplex PCR. The sample holds under 200,000 clones; around nine tenths are singletons and the top ten take roughly 5.6%. From germline, CDR1 is SEHNR and CDR2 FQNEAQ (reference sequence). The germline V and J ends were trimmed by 2 bases and 4 bases, with 10 bases remaining between them. The CDR3 spans 14 residues. Sequences were obtained from peripheral blood. The sequence came from a man between 40 and 49 years old with active or convalescent COVID-19. The rearrangement uses TRBV7-9 and TRBJ2-3; D not certain. CDR3 bases: TGTGCCAGCAGCTTACGTCCCCCCCCAGATACGCAGTATTTT. This codes for CASSLRPPPDTQYF.